Below are 15 T cell receptor beta chains sequenced from a single sample in a study of vaccination effects on CD4 cells after COVID-19. Method: immunoSEQ multiplex PCR; TCRdb's copy keeps in-frame clones and lacks some. The sample includes 25,000 to 35,000 clones, 65% of them seen just once. Before sequencing, viral peptide pools were used by the ViraFEST assay to expand antigen-specific CD4+ T cells. Subsequent to a culture period of about ten days, CD4+ T cells were isolated. The participants, recipients of two vaccine doses, got either BNT162b2 or mRNA-1273. These receptors' antigens are unknown. The specimen was CD4+ T cells from PBMCs cultured with SARS-CoV-2 spike peptides, collected after COVID-19 vaccination. These receptor sequences come from a human donor who received a COVID-19 vaccine.

The chain is built from TRBV10-2 and TRBJ1-4; no firm D call. V dropped 2 bases and J dropped 7 bases, with 8 bases sitting between them. Germline lookup yields CDR1 WSHSY and CDR2 SAAADI. This CDR3 is 13 amino acids long. The CDR3 here is CASSEQGSEKLFF. The CDR3 region has the DNA TGCGCCAGCAGTGAGCAAGGGAGTGAAAAACTGTTTTTT.

The CDR3 nucleotides are TGTGCCAGCAGCTTTTACCGACAGGGGCCGTATCAGCCCCAGCATTTT. Translating gives CASSFYRQGPYQPQHF. The V call is TRBV5-8, the J call TRBJ1-5; 8 bases match TRBD1. Germline CDR1 reads SGHTS; CDR2 reads YDEGEE. Trimming removed 2 bases from V and 5 bases from J; junction bases left unmatched: 9. This CDR3 contains 16 residues.

V and J are TRBV24-1 and TRBJ2-5; D is unresolved. The CDR3 length is 13 residues. V was pared by 10 bases and J by 2 bases, with 13 bases between. Germline V gene sequence: CDR1 KGHDR, CDR2 SFDVKD. CDR3 loop: CATKDPFQETQYF. The CDR3 nucleotides read TGTGCCACAAAAGACCCGTTTCAAGAGACCCAGTACTTC.

This clone came up once. V usage is TRBV6-1 and J usage is TRBJ2-7, with a tentative D call TRBD1 (6 bases). This CDR3 is 15 amino acids long. V was pared by 3 bases and J by 1 base, with 13 bases between. Germline V lookup: CDR1 MNHNS, CDR2 SASEGT. CDR3 loop: CASSDLGGRSYEQYF. The CDR3 DNA reads TGTGCCAGCAGTGATTTAGGGGGACGGTCCTACGAGCAGTACTTC.

V usage is TRBV10-3 and J usage is TRBJ1-1; 8 bases map to TRBD1. The CDR3 is 14 residues long. Trimming removed 5 bases from V and 6 bases from J; junction bases left unmatched: 8. In germline, CDR1 is ENHRY, CDR2 SYGVKD. CDR3 loop: CAISSGQGGAEAFF. DNA of the CDR3: TGTGCCATCAGTTCCGGACAGGGTGGTGCTGAAGCTTTCTTT.

This clone occurred a few times. The chain carries TRBV6-7 and TRBJ2-6; TRBD2 is a possible D gene (5 bases). TRBV6-7 is marked as an open reading frame, function uncertain. Trimming removed 2 bases at V and 1 base at J, with 12 bases between. The length of the CDR3 is 17 residues. CDR3 coding DNA: TGTGCCAGCAGTTACGGACCGGGGTTATCTGGGGCCAACGTCCTGACTTTC. Protein product: CASSYGPGLSGANVLTF.

The V call is TRBV5-4, the J call TRBJ2-7; the D is unclear. Per the germline V gene, CDR1 is SGHNT and CDR2 is YYREEE (reference sequence). The CDR3 extends over 13 amino acids. Trimming shortened V by 6 bases and J by 0 bases, and 10 bases separated the two germline ends. Here the CDR3 reads CASTLTGSYEQYF. DNA for the CDR3: TGTGCCAGCACATTAACCGGCTCCTACGAGCAGTACTTC. Complete variable domain (other parts from reference TRBV5-4 and TRBJ2-7): ETGVTQSPTHLIKTRGQQVTLRCSSQSGHNTVSWYQQALGQGPQFIFQYYREEENGRGNFPPRFSGLQFPNYSSELNVNALELDDSALYLCASTLTGSYEQYFGPGTRLTVT.

The gene calls are TRBV30 and TRBJ1-1; maybe TRBD1 (6 bases). The V and J ends lost 7 bases and 0 bases respectively, with 12 bases between them. Germline V lookup: CDR1 GTSNPN, CDR2 SVGIG (reference sequence). The CDR3 covers 13 residues. Here the CDR3 DNA reads TGTGCCTCGTCAACAGGGTTGAACACTGAAGCTTTCTTT. This codes for CASSTGLNTEAFF. Full variable domain (remainder filled in from reference TRBV30 and TRBJ1-1): SQTIHQWPATLVQPVGSPLSLECTVEGTSNPNLYWYRQAAGRGLQLLFYSVGIGQISSEVPQNLSASRPQDRQFILSSKKLLLSDSGFYLCASSTGLNTEAFFGQGTRLTVV.

The V call is TRBV3-1 (or the pseudogene TRBV3-2), the J call TRBJ2-6; 12 bases agree with TRBD2. V was pared by 6 bases and J by 3 bases, with 6 bases of the junction left unmatched. This CDR3 region has 17 residues. CDR1 and CDR2 (germline): LGHDT, YNNKEL (reference sequence). The CDR3 coding sequence is TGTGCCAGCAGATCGAGACTAGCGGGAGTTGGGGCCAACGTCCTGACTTTC. This gives the protein CASRSRLAGVGANVLTF.

The sample holds one count of this clone. The CDR3 DNA sequence: TGTGCCAGCAGCGTAACAGGGGGATATGGCTACACCTTC. It encodes CASSVTGGYGYTF. This chain uses TRBV27 with TRBJ1-2, with 8 nucleotides matching TRBD1. V lost 6 bases and J lost 5; bases outside the gene matches: 5. Germline V gene data show CDR1 as MNHEY and CDR2 as SMNVEV (reference sequence). CDR3 size: 13 residues.

The J gene is TRBJ2-7, the V gene TRBV19; D gene unclear. This CDR3 has 12 amino acids. Germline lookup yields CDR1 LNHDA and CDR2 SQIVND (reference sequence). Trimming removed 4 bases from V and 2 bases from J, with 6 bases in between. The chain's CDR3 is CASSTSAYEQYF. CDR3 sequence (DNA): TGTGCCAGTAGTACCAGCGCCTACGAGCAGTACTTC.

This clone was seen only a few times. The J gene is TRBJ1-1, the V gene TRBV5-1; 7 bases are shared with TRBD1. The CDR3 totals 14 residues. The germline gives CDR1 SGHRS, CDR2 YFSETQ. Trimming at V came to 4 bases and at J to 5 bases, leaving 8 bases not matched to a gene. CDR3 in DNA: TGCGCCAGCAGCGAACGATCAGGGGGGACTGAAGCTTTCTTT. It yields the protein CASSERSGGTEAFF.

The chain uses TRBV5-6 and TRBJ2-5; 9 bases map to TRBD1. This CDR3 has 18 residues. The trim removed 4 bases at V and 0 bases at J, leaving 13 bases unmatched. Germline CDR1 reads SGHDT; CDR2 reads YYEEEE. The CDR3 nucleotides read TGTGCCAGCAGCGGAATAGACCGGGACAGGGCATACCAAGAGACCCAGTACTTC. Amino acids: CASSGIDRDRAYQETQYF.

As to this clone: This CDR3 is also generated by other DNA sequences in the sample. The V gene is TRBV6-4, the J gene TRBJ2-3; D is undetermined. Germline assignment: CDR1 MRHNA and CDR2 SNTAGT. The CDR3 extends over 13 amino acids. Trimming pared 0 bases from V and 3 bases from J, leaving 4 bases between. The CDR3 region is CASSDSETDTQYF. The CDR3 nucleotides are TGTGCCAGCAGTGACTCCGAGACAGATACGCAGTATTTT.

The CDR3 region has the DNA TGTGCCAGCAGTCAGACAGATATCTATGGCTACACCTTC. This gives the protein CASSQTDIYGYTF. The chain employs TRBV6-2 or TRBV6-3 and TRBJ1-2, with D perhaps TRBD1 (5 bases). The CDR3 loop spans 13 amino acids. The V end lost 5 bases, the J end lost 4 bases, and 11 bases lay between the germline ends. The germline CDR1 and CDR2 sequences are MNHEY and SVGEGT.